The 25 T cell receptor beta chains below were found in one sample sequenced in a study of T cell repertoires in cytomegalovirus infection. MiXCR, run by TCRdb on the reads, gives a single entry per CDR3 protein. The top ten hold around an eighth of the sample, which has 830,000 or so distinct CDR3 sequences, over 25% seen once. These receptors' antigens are unknown. The sequencing used cultured CD8+ T cells from PBMCs, collected from culture after CMV antigen stimulation. Receptor source: a human donor in good health (CMV status not recorded). Some clones in this sample may be carry-over from other donors' samples.

This clonotype was counted only a few times. This chain uses TRBV10-2 with TRBJ1-5, with D maybe TRBD1 (5 bases). Germline CDR1 WSHSY, CDR2 SAAADI. This CDR3 comprises 14 residues. Trimming took off 3 bases at V and 6 bases at J, with 12 bases between the two ends. The chain's CDR3 is CASSERGFGQPQHF. DNA of the CDR3: TGCGCCAGCAGTGAAAGGGGATTCGGTCAGCCCCAGCATTTT.

J is TRBJ1-4 and V is TRBV4-2, with no clear D. Germline V lookup: CDR1 LGHNA, CDR2 YNFKEQ. The CDR3 covers 18 residues. Trimming took off 0 bases at V and 6 bases at J, with 20 bases between the two ends. CDR3 protein: CASSQDSTGPPTDEKLFF. The CDR3 DNA is TGTGCCAGCAGCCAAGATAGCACCGGACCACCGACCGATGAAAAACTGTTTTTT.

This clonotype came up a few times. This chain connects TRBV28 to TRBJ2-5; 7 nucleotides match TRBD1. The CDR3 runs to 15 residues. The germline gives CDR1 MDHEN, CDR2 SYDVKM. V lost 4 bases and J lost 1; bases outside the gene matches: 6. CDR3 in amino acids: CASSSRRDSQETQYF. CDR3 nucleotides: TGTGCCAGCAGTTCTCGCAGGGACAGCCAAGAGACCCAGTACTTC.

This clonotype was picked up a small number of times. The chain uses TRBV7-4 and TRBJ1-2, with D maybe TRBD1 (5 bases). The germline V and J ends were trimmed by 6 bases and 5 bases, with 22 bases remaining between them. The length of the CDR3 is 16 residues. CDR1 and CDR2 (germline): SGHVT, SQSDAQ. CDR3 loop: CASSSVPRAEVYGYTF. CDR3 in DNA: TGTGCCAGCAGTTCCGTCCCCAGGGCGGAGGTTTATGGCTACACCTTC.

The J gene is TRBJ2-2, the V gene TRBV2; D is undetermined. Germline CDR1 is SNHLY and CDR2 is FYNNEI. This CDR3 has 15 amino acids. V lost 2 bases and J lost 1, with 8 bases in between. In DNA, the CDR3 is TGTGCCAGCAGTGAATTTTGGGAGAACACCGGGGAGCTGTTTTTT. Residues: CASSEFWENTGELFF.

In its sample, this clonotype was seen a few times. The chain joins TRBV27 to TRBJ2-7, with D possibly TRBD2 on 5 matching bases. With 8 bases removed from V and 5 bases from J, the gap between germline ends came to 13 bases. The CDR3 runs to 12 residues. The germline gives CDR1 MNHEY, CDR2 SMNVEV (reference sequence). The DNA for the CDR3 is TGTGCCAGCGGGGAGTTCCGGGACGAGCAGTACTTC. Amino acid sequence: CASGEFRDEQYF.

This clonotype was recorded once. V and J are TRBV3-1 and TRBJ2-3, with D tentatively TRBD1 or TRBD2 (5 bases each). This CDR3 has 14 residues. Trimming removed 8 bases at V and 6 bases at J, with 18 bases between. Germline lookup yields CDR1 LGHDT and CDR2 YNNKEL (reference sequence). The CDR3 spells CASHGAGNRDTQYF. The CDR3 DNA reads TGTGCCAGCCACGGGGCAGGGAATAGGGATACGCAGTATTTT.

A few counts support this clonotype. The rearrangement joins TRBV6-5 to TRBJ2-3, with TRBD1 matching 11 bases. The CDR3 spans 18 residues. From germline, CDR1 is MNHEY and CDR2 SVGAGI. J gave up 0 bases and V 6 bases, and 11 bases lay outside the gene matches. The CDR3 coding sequence is TGTGCCAGCAGCCCCCTACCGGGACAGGGGGTTAGCACAGATACGCAGTATTTT. It codes for CASSPLPGQGVSTDTQYF.

This clonotype showed up just a few times. For the CDR3, the DNA is TGTGCCAGTAGTCCTGGCCGGCCAGATACGCAGTATTTT. As protein: CASSPGRPDTQYF. The chain couples TRBV19 to TRBJ2-3, with D unclear. The V and J ends lost 5 bases and 4 bases respectively, with 10 bases between them. The germline V gene has CDR1 LNHDA and CDR2 SQIVND (reference sequence). The CDR3 extends over 13 amino acids.

This clonotype appeared many times. The chain combines TRBV7-6 with TRBJ2-7, with TRBD1 identical over 7 bases. Unmatched junction bases numbered 9, after V lost 4 bases and J lost 0 bases. Germline lookup yields CDR1 SGHVS and CDR2 FNYEAQ. The CDR3 has 16 amino acids. CDR3 in amino acids: CASSSTPGQSSYEQYF. CDR3 DNA: TGTGCCAGCAGCTCGACCCCGGGACAGAGCTCCTACGAGCAGTACTTC.

The CDR3 nucleotides are TGTGCCAGCAGTCCGCCCCTTGCCCCGGACAGGCCCTCTAACTATGGCTACACCTTC. It specifies CASSPPLAPDRPSNYGYTF. The V call is TRBV7-9, the J call TRBJ1-2, with 7 bases that match TRBD1. The CDR3 is made up of 19 amino acids. V lost 6 bases and J lost 0; bases outside the gene matches: 19. Per germline, CDR1 SEHNR and CDR2 FQNEAQ (reference sequence). The full variable domain, in which reference TRBV7-9 and TRBJ1-2 provide the parts outside the CDR3, is DTGVSQNPRHKITKRGQNVTFRCDPISEHNRLYWYRQTLGQGPEFLTYFQNEAQLEKSRLLSDRFSAERPKGSFSTLEIQRTEQGDSAMYLCASSPPLAPDRPSNYGYTFGSGTRLTVV.

The chain is built from TRBV9 and TRBJ1-4; 9 nucleotides align to TRBD1. This CDR3 comprises 13 residues. Germline V gene sequence: CDR1 SGDLS, CDR2 YYNGEE. J lost 8 bases, V lost 6 bases, and 5 bases had no gene match. The CDR3: CASKGQGREKLFF. The CDR3 coding sequence is TGTGCCAGCAAGGGACAGGGTCGGGAAAAACTGTTTTTT.

This clonotype was picked up a small number of times. The genes are TRBV7-6 and TRBJ2-3, with D maybe TRBD2 (7 bases). The germline V and J ends were trimmed by 4 bases and 0 bases, with 11 bases remaining between them. The CDR3 is 15 residues long. Germline V lookup: CDR1 SGHVS, CDR2 FNYEAQ. This chain's CDR3 is CASSWGGASTDTQYF. The CDR3 DNA follows: TGTGCCAGCAGCTGGGGGGGGGCAAGCACAGATACGCAGTATTTT.

The chain uses TRBV29-1 and TRBJ1-2; D is perhaps TRBD1 (6 bases). Germline values: CDR1 SQVTM, CDR2 ANQGSEA. The CDR3 sequence is 17 residues long. Trimming shortened V by 0 bases and J by 5 bases, and 22 bases separated the two germline ends. In DNA, the CDR3 is TGCAGCGTTGAAGATCATAACCCGGGACACGGAGTTTATGGCTACACCTTC. This codes for CSVEDHNPGHGVYGYTF.

This chain joins TRBV15 and TRBJ1-2; D gene unclear. CDR3 length: 14 residues. V was trimmed by 2 bases and J by 4 bases, leaving 11 bases between them. Germline lookup yields CDR1 LNHNV and CDR2 YYDKDF (reference sequence). Here the CDR3 reads CATSRRSRGYGYTF. The CDR3 nucleotides are TGTGCCACCAGCAGACGGTCGCGCGGCTATGGCTACACCTTC.

This clonotype was detected ten times or more. This CDR3 reads CASSLTGYGDNEQFF. The CDR3 DNA sequence: TGTGCCAGCAGCTTAACGGGTTATGGGGACAATGAGCAGTTCTTC. The V and J genes are TRBV7-3 and TRBJ2-1; D not resolved. Germline assignment: CDR1 SGHTA and CDR2 FQGTGA. This CDR3 is 15 amino acids long. Trimming left V 0 bases short and J 5 bases short, with 11 bases between.

The CDR3 DNA sequence: TGTGCCAGCAAAGGGACAAACACTAACACAGATACGCAGTATTTT. Amino acids: CASKGTNTNTDTQYF. The rearrangement links TRBV19 to TRBJ2-3; D perhaps matches TRBD1 (6 bases). Germline V gives CDR1 LNHDA, CDR2 SQIVND (reference sequence). The V end was cut by 9 bases, the J end by 2 bases, with 18 bases between. The CDR3 contains 15 residues.

The V and J genes are TRBV7-6 and TRBJ2-7; D is unresolved. The germline CDR1 and CDR2 sequences are SGHVS and FNYEAQ. Deletions cut 3 bases from V and 4 bases from J, with 7 bases between. This CDR3 has 12 amino acids. The CDR3 DNA reads as TGTGCCAGCAGCTTCATAGGTTACGAGCAGTACGTC. The encoded protein is CASSFIGYEQYV.

This clonotype was detected only a few times. The chain recombines TRBV7-6 with TRBJ1-1; the D gene is possibly TRBD1 (5 bases). V was trimmed by 5 bases and J by 7 bases, leaving 14 bases between them. The germline V gene encodes CDR1 SGHVS and CDR2 FNYEAQ. CDR3 length: 13 amino acids. The CDR3 here is CASSPPGVDEAFF. The CDR3, as DNA: TGTGCCAGCAGCCCGCCGGGGGTTGATGAAGCTTTCTTT.

V is TRBV12-5 and J is TRBJ2-1, with 8 bases matching TRBD1. The V segment lost 3 bases and the J segment 3 bases; nucleotides outside the gene matches: 1. Germline V gives CDR1 LGHNT, CDR2 FRNRAP. The CDR3 has 14 amino acids. The DNA for the CDR3 is TGTGCTAGTGGTTTAGGACAGGGCTACAATGAGCAGTTCTTC. Encoded protein: CASGLGQGYNEQFF.

There are many counts of this clonotype. The gene calls are TRBV27 and TRBJ2-1, with D unresolved. CDR1 and CDR2 (germline): MNHEY, SMNVEV (reference sequence). This CDR3 spans 17 amino acids. Trimming stripped 4 bases from V and 0 bases from J, with 16 bases between. This CDR3 reads CASSSYTRLSSYNEQFF. The CDR3 DNA reads TGTGCCAGCAGTTCCTACACGAGACTGAGCTCCTACAATGAGCAGTTCTTC.

This clonotype was observed once. One junction end disagrees with the germline gene, perhaps due to a read error. CDR3 sequence (DNA): TGTGCCAGCAGCCTCCACCCGGGACTACAGGGATTGAACGCGAACGCCGGGGAGCTGTTTTTT. Residues: CASSLHPGLQGLNANAGELFF. This chain joins TRBV7-3 and TRBJ2-2, with D possibly being TRBD2 (7 bases). CDR1 is SGHTA, CDR2 FQGTGA, per germline. The CDR3 is 21 residues long.

The V gene is TRBV12-3 or TRBV12-4, the J gene TRBJ1-5; the D gene is possibly TRBD1 (6 bases). The ends were cut back, 3 bases at V and 5 bases at J, with 14 bases in the middle. The CDR3 extends over 15 amino acids. The CDR3 here is CASSLAIGGDQPQHF. The CDR3 nucleotides read TGTGCCAGCAGTTTGGCCATAGGGGGGGATCAGCCCCAGCATTTT.

This clonotype was detected a few times. The chain recombines TRBV6-2 or TRBV6-3 with TRBJ2-7; 9 nucleotides match TRBD1. The V gene end was trimmed by 6 bases and the J gene end by 2 bases; junction bases not matched to a gene: 5. The CDR3 sequence is 14 residues long. Germline assignment: CDR1 MNHEY and CDR2 SVGEGT. CDR3 sequence: CASSPTGGTYEQYF. The CDR3 nucleotides are TGTGCCAGCAGCCCTACAGGGGGCACCTACGAGCAGTACTTC.

This clonotype was seen many times. The rearrangement links TRBV7-2 to TRBJ2-5, with D perhaps matching TRBD1 (5 bases). Germline-derived CDR1 and CDR2 are SGHTA and FQGNSA. With 5 bases removed from V and 5 bases from J, the gap between germline ends came to 9 bases. The CDR3 covers 12 residues. The CDR3 DNA reads TGTGCCAGCAGCGCGAGACAGGAGACCCAGTACTTC. Translation gives CASSARQETQYF.